This entry lists 17 T cell receptor beta chains sequenced from one sample in a study of cytomegalovirus exposure and HLA in healthy donors. Use of 60 Vbeta and 13 Jbeta primers characterized the PCR. Libraries were prepared by immunoSEQ multiplex PCR; TCRdb keeps only in-frame clonotypes and omits some of them. The profile covers roughly 130,000 clones, with less than 85% appearing a single time and 2.1% taken by the ten largest. Sequenced material: PBMCs. The receptors originated from a woman between 35 and 50 years old in good health and CMV-seropositive.

This rearrangement joins TRBV29-1 to TRBJ1-5; D call uncertain. This CDR3 comprises 13 residues. Per the germline V gene, CDR1 is SQVTM and CDR2 is ANQGSEA. Trimming shortened V by 7 bases and J by 3 bases, and 13 bases separated the two germline ends. The CDR3 spells CSAAETYNQPQHF. Here the CDR3 DNA reads TGCAGCGCTGCTGAGACATACAATCAGCCCCAGCATTTT.

The rearrangement uses TRBV5-8 and TRBJ2-5; TRBD2 matches at 9 bases. J was trimmed by 5 bases and V by 5 bases; bases with no gene match: 10. There are 15 residues in the CDR3. Germline CDR1 SGHTS, CDR2 YDEGEE. The CDR3 here is CASRAQRGVRETQYF. CDR3 coding DNA: TGTGCCAGCAGGGCTCAGCGGGGGGTACGGGAGACCCAGTACTTC.

The chain links TRBV7-2 to TRBJ2-7; D is uncertain. The CDR3 consists of 12 residues. CDR1 SGHTA and CDR2 FQGNSA come from the germline V gene. The ends were cut back, 5 bases at V and 5 bases at J, with 10 bases in the middle. The CDR3 DNA reads as TGTGCCAGCAGCCCTATGGGCGACGAGCAGTACTTC. Protein product: CASSPMGDEQYF.

This clone was seen a few times. The J gene is TRBJ1-1, the V gene TRBV7-2, with 8 bases aligning to TRBD1. V shed 4 bases and J 5 bases; nucleotides not matched to a gene: 12. Germline loops: CDR1 SGHTA, CDR2 FQGNSA. There are 16 residues in the CDR3. The CDR3: CASSSQGALAWTEAFF. In DNA form, the CDR3 reads TGTGCCAGCAGCTCTCAGGGGGCGCTGGCTTGGACTGAAGCTTTCTTT.

This chain joins TRBV27 and TRBJ2-3; 11 bases fit TRBD2. The CDR3 covers 17 residues. Germline lookup yields CDR1 MNHEY and CDR2 SMNVEV (reference sequence). The ends lost 2 bases at V and 3 bases at J; junction bases unmatched: 7. The CDR3 region has the DNA TGTGCCAGCAGTTTACTAATTAGCGGGGGGGTGACAGATACGCAGTATTTT. Its protein product is CASSLLISGGVTDTQYF.

The rearrangement links TRBV4-2 to TRBJ1-4, with 7 positions matching TRBD1. Germline V lookup: CDR1 LGHNA, CDR2 YNFKEQ. With 5 bases clipped from V and 7 bases from J, the junction kept 10 bases outside the gene matches. The CDR3 is 15 residues long. CDR3 coding DNA: TGTGCCAGCAGCTTGGTGGAGGGGGCAGGTGAAAAACTGTTTTTT. Residues: CASSLVEGAGEKLFF.

V gene TRBV5-5 combines with J gene TRBJ2-2, with 8 bases lining up with TRBD2. The trim removed 6 bases at V and 5 bases at J, leaving 6 bases unmatched. Germline CDR1 reads SGHKS; CDR2 reads YYEKEE (reference sequence). The CDR3 is 14 amino acids. Here the CDR3 reads CASTNGGGTGELFF. CDR3 DNA: TGTGCCAGCACCAACGGCGGGGGGACCGGGGAGCTGTTTTTT.

The CDR3 sequence: CASSLGQGISTNEKLFF. The DNA of the CDR3 is TGTGCCAGCAGCTTGGGTCAGGGTATATCAACTAATGAAAAACTGTTTTTT. The genes are TRBV7-9 and TRBJ1-4, with D possibly being TRBD1 (5 bases). CDR1 and CDR2 from the germline V gene are SEHNR and FQNEAQ (reference sequence). Trimming removed 3 bases from V and 0 bases from J, with 14 bases in between. The CDR3 has 17 amino acids.

This sequence joins TRBV5-6 and TRBJ1-2, with a weak D call TRBD1 (5 bases). The V gene lost 0 bases and the J gene lost 7 bases, with 10 bases spanning the gap. The CDR3 has 13 amino acids. Germline loops: CDR1 SGHDT, CDR2 YYEEEE. CDR3 sequence reads: CASSLAQGRGYTF. CDR3 DNA sequence: TGTGCCAGCAGCTTGGCGCAGGGTCGTGGCTACACCTTC.

The V gene is TRBV4-3, the J gene TRBJ2-1, with 12 bases matching TRBD1. The CDR3 extends over 17 amino acids. Trimming at V came to 4 bases and at J to 7 bases, leaving 11 bases not matched to a gene. Germline V gene data show CDR1 as LGHNA and CDR2 as YSLEER. CDR3 protein: CASSRSPGTGGGNEQFF. Here the CDR3 DNA reads TGCGCCAGCAGCCGATCTCCCGGGACAGGGGGCGGAAATGAGCAGTTCTTC.

V is TRBV7-7 and J is TRBJ2-1; a possible D gene is TRBD2 (5 bases). This CDR3 contains 15 residues. V lost 5 bases and J lost 9, with 20 bases in between. Germline CDR1 and CDR2: SSHAT and FNYEAQ (reference sequence). CDR3 region: CASSLRLGLAFEQFF. The CDR3 DNA sequence: TGTGCCAGCAGCCTGCGCCTCGGGCTAGCTTTTGAGCAGTTCTTC.

This chain joins TRBV5-1 and TRBJ1-2; possible D gene TRBD1, 6 bases. The CDR3 runs 14 residues. Germline CDR1 SGHRS, CDR2 YFSETQ. The ends were cut back, 4 bases at V and 1 base at J, with 11 bases in the middle. In DNA, the CDR3 is TGCGCCAGCAGCACCGGACAGCTTAACTATGGCTACACCTTC. This encodes CASSTGQLNYGYTF. Complete variable domain (other parts from reference TRBV5-1 and TRBJ1-2): KAGVTQTPRYLIKTRGQQVTLSCSPISGHRSVSWYQQTPGQGLQFLFEYFSETQRNKGNFPGRFSGRQFSNSRSEMNVSTLELGDSALYLCASSTGQLNYGYTFGSGTRLTVV.

This sequence joins TRBV9 and TRBJ2-3, with 10 bases matching TRBD2. This CDR3 spans 16 amino acids. Looked up from germline, CDR1 is SGDLS and CDR2 is YYNGEE. Unmatched junction bases numbered 6, after V lost 3 bases and J lost 2 bases. CDR3 sequence (DNA): TGTGCCAGCAGCGGCTACCTAGCGGGGGACACAGATACGCAGTATTTT. Translated: CASSGYLAGDTDTQYF.

The chain is built from TRBV5-1 and TRBJ1-1, with TRBD1 as a possible D gene (6 bases). The CDR3 is made up of 15 amino acids. The germline V gene encodes CDR1 SGHRS and CDR2 YFSETQ. The V end was cut by 0 bases, the J end by 1 base, with 10 bases between. CDR3 region: CASSLVSDRNTEAFF. The CDR3 nucleotides read TGCGCCAGCAGCTTGGTTTCGGACAGGAACACTGAAGCTTTCTTT.

This sequence joins TRBV7-3 and TRBJ1-1; D is perhaps TRBD1 (6 bases). Germline values: CDR1 SGHTA, CDR2 FQGTGA. The CDR3 totals 13 residues. The V gene lost 5 bases and the J gene lost 2 bases, with 9 bases spanning the gap. The DNA of the CDR3 is TGTGCCAGCAGCCAACAGGGTAACACTGAAGCTTTCTTT. The encoded protein is CASSQQGNTEAFF.

This clone came up once. The rearrangement joins TRBV5-1 to TRBJ2-7, with 7 positions matching TRBD2. Germline assignment: CDR1 SGHRS and CDR2 YFSETQ. The CDR3 contains 14 residues. With V trimmed by 0 bases and J by 1 base, 1 base remained unmatched. The chain's CDR3 is CASSLGGGSYEQYF. In DNA form, the CDR3 reads TGCGCCAGCAGCTTGGGCGGGGGTTCCTACGAGCAGTACTTC.

The rearrangement uses TRBV2 and TRBJ2-7, with 9 bases lining up with TRBD1. Germline CDR1 is SNHLY and CDR2 is FYNNEI. The CDR3 is made up of 14 amino acids. J was trimmed by 3 bases and V by 6 bases; bases with no gene match: 6. The CDR3 sequence: CASRVGTGSYEQYF. The CDR3 DNA is TGTGCCAGCAGGGTGGGGACAGGGAGCTACGAGCAGTACTTC.